The present TCR beta chain was sequenced within a study of blood T cell repertoires in COVID-19. How the authors handled the data: Reference gene primer amplification in the assay estimated nucleated cell counts. Libraries were prepared by immunoSEQ multiplex PCR; TCRdb keeps only in-frame clonotypes and omits some of them. V, J and clone size are taken as reported in that table, and D and trimming were inferred from the DNA itself. There are approximately 180,000 clones in the sample; 60% to 80% occur only once, and 17% lies in the top ten. Participant age was roughly 18 to 100 years, and participants resided in around 24 US areas. Donors of Cohort 3 who recovered were those that had two negative PCRs, clearance, or symptom resolution. This receptor was identified in a woman aged 45-59 years who had recovered from COVID-19. The sample consisted of PBMCs or T cells enriched from blood (not recorded which).

CDR3 DNA sequence: TGCGCCAGCAGCTTTACTAGCGGGAGTCCTTACAATGAGCAGTTCTTC. Amino acids: CASSFTSGSPYNEQFF. The chain links TRBV5-1 to TRBJ2-1, with 11 bases lining up with TRBD2. The CDR3 is made up of 16 amino acids. Trimming cost V 2 bases and J 4 bases; bases outside gene matches: 5. CDR1 is SGHRS, CDR2 YFSETQ, per germline.